This is a list of T cell receptor beta chains from one sample in a study of blood T cell repertoires in COVID-19. The assay was immunoSEQ multiplex PCR, and TCRdb's table has in-frame clones only and misses some. The data hold about 300,000 clones, with 80% to 95% observed a single time. The source material was peripheral blood. These receptors originate from a woman aged 25 to 39 with COVID-19, enrolled during active disease. Both conserved end residues are part of each CDR3. Fields, in order: D gene, J gene, V gene, clone size, CDR3 protein, CDR3 DNA. A D gene is named only where the DNA matches it firmly. Not every row has a clone size; where given, it reads once, few, many or a size class.

- | TRBJ1-2 | TRBV2 | - | CASSLRQSGYTF | TGTGCCAGCAGCCTGAGGCAGAGTGGCTACACCTTC
- | TRBJ2-7 | TRBV15 | - | CATSSTEASSSYEQYF | TGTGCCACCAGCAGTACCGAGGCTAGCAGCTCCTACGAGCAGTACTTC
- | TRBJ1-1 | TRBV25-1 | - | CASGKDTYTEAFF | TGTGCCAGCGGTAAAGACACCTACACTGAAGCTTTCTTT
- | TRBJ1-2 | TRBV27 | - | CASWEPGKSANYGYTF | TGTGCCAGCTGGGAGCCCGGAAAGAGTGCTAACTATGGCTACACCTTC
- | TRBJ2-2 | TRBV30 | - | CAWSRGSNTGELFF | TGTGCCTGGAGTAGAGGGTCGAACACCGGGGAGCTGTTTTTT
TRBD1 | TRBJ1-1 | TRBV7-2 | once | CASSYGAGGLTEAFF | TGTGCCAGCAGCTACGGGGCAGGGGGCCTTACTGAAGCTTTCTTT
TRBD1 | TRBJ1-2 | TRBV9 | - | CASSVASDRSFDGYTF | TGTGCCAGCAGCGTAGCATCGGACAGGAGTTTTGATGGCTACACCTTC
- | TRBJ1-5 | TRBV18 | - | CASSGAQVSGQPQHF | TGTGCCAGCTCAGGGGCACAGGTATCAGGTCAGCCCCAGCATTTT
- | TRBJ2-1 | TRBV20-1 | - | CSAYYNEQFF | TGCAGTGCTTATTACAATGAGCAGTTCTTC
- | TRBJ2-1 | TRBV29-1 | - | CSVEFGRYNEQFF | TGCAGCGTTGAATTCGGGAGATATAATGAGCAGTTCTTC
TRBD1 | TRBJ1-1 | TRBV10-2 | - | CASSRRQGGGLNTEAFF | TGCGCCAGCAGTCGTCGACAGGGTGGAGGACTGAACACTGAAGCTTTCTTT
- | TRBJ2-1 | TRBV27 | - | CASSRGPRGSLYNEQFF | TGTGCCAGCAGTCGGGGGCCACGCGGGAGTCTCTACAATGAGCAGTTCTTC
- | TRBJ2-7 | TRBV28 | - | CASSLSGVDFYEQYF | TGTGCCAGCAGTTTGAGCGGCGTCGACTTCTACGAGCAGTACTTC
TRBD2 | TRBJ2-1 | TRBV19 | - | CASSMTSGGKEQFF | TGTGCCAGTAGTATGACTAGCGGGGGGAAAGAGCAGTTCTTC
- | TRBJ1-1 | TRBV20-1 | - | CSASRGRNTEAFF | TGCAGTGCTAGTCGCGGAAGGAACACTGAAGCTTTCTTT
- | TRBJ2-7 | TRBV4-2 | - | CASSQVAGQAYEQYF | TGTGCCAGCAGCCAAGTGGCGGGTCAAGCCTACGAGCAGTACTTC
TRBD2 | TRBJ2-1 | TRBV27 | - | CASRRLAGVIYNEQFF | TGTGCCAGCAGACGACTAGCGGGAGTCATCTACAATGAGCAGTTCTTC
- | TRBJ2-6 | TRBV19 | - | CASSPIKTNQSRANVLTF | TGTGCCAGTAGTCCGATCAAGACAAATCAAAGTCGGGCCAACGTCCTGACTTTC
TRBD1 | TRBJ2-7 | TRBV9 | - | CASSVNSGTGGYEQYF | TGTGCCAGCAGCGTAAATTCCGGGACAGGGGGCTACGAGCAGTACTTC
TRBD1 | TRBJ1-1 | TRBV5-4 | - | CASSLGTGAGTEAFF | TGTGCCAGCAGCCTGGGGACAGGGGCCGGCACTGAAGCTTTCTTT
TRBD1 | TRBJ2-7 | TRBV27 | - | CASSQDRVYYEQYF | TGTGCCAGCAGTCAGGACAGGGTCTACTACGAGCAGTACTTC
TRBD1 | TRBJ2-1 | TRBV5-6 | - | CASSFDRAPYNEQFF | TGTGCCAGCAGCTTTGACAGGGCACCCTACAATGAGCAGTTCTTC
TRBD2 | TRBJ2-1 | TRBV3-1/TRBV3-2 | once | CASSQDLLAGRSYNEQFF | TGTGCCAGCAGCCAAGATTTGCTAGCGGGACGCTCCTACAATGAGCAGTTCTTC
TRBD1 | TRBJ2-2 | TRBV19 | - | CASSRGPGQPSETGELFF | TGTGCCAGTAGTAGGGGCCCGGGACAGCCCTCGGAAACCGGGGAGCTGTTTTTT
- | TRBJ1-2 | TRBV12-3/TRBV12-4 | - | CASSFDRNYGYTF | TGTGCCAGCAGTTTTGACAGGAACTATGGCTACACCTTC
- | TRBJ1-4 | TRBV28 | - | CASRWGGPTNEKLFF | TGTGCCAGCAGATGGGGGGGCCCAACTAATGAAAAACTGTTTTTT
TRBD2 | TRBJ2-1 | TRBV7-3 | - | CASSLGLAGHNEQFF | TGTGCCAGCAGCTTGGGACTAGCGGGGCACAATGAGCAGTTCTTC
- | TRBJ2-3 | TRBV15 | - | CATSREGGQADTQYF | TGTGCCACCAGCAGAGAGGGGGGGCAGGCAGATACGCAGTATTTT
- | TRBJ2-3 | TRBV28 | - | CASSSPESTDTQYF | TGTGCCAGCAGTTCCCCGGAGAGCACAGATACGCAGTATTTT
- | TRBJ1-6 | TRBV27 | - | CASSIGSQSSYNSPLHF | TGTGCCAGCAGCATTGGATCACAGAGCTCCTATAATTCACCCCTCCACTTT
TRBD2 | TRBJ2-3 | TRBV6-4 | once | CASSEEAGEGVDTQYF | TGTGCCAGCAGTGAAGAGGCGGGAGAAGGGGTGGATACGCAGTATTTT